This T cell receptor (beta chain) appears in the sequencing data of a study of vaccination and CD4 T cells after COVID-19 (dated by TCRdb to between 2022 and 2023). Study-wide context: In the convalescent cohort there were six males and four females, among whom were two Hispanic individuals, seven Caucasians, two Asians and one multiracial person. Post-COVID blood samples were collected from convalescent patients a median of roughly 100 days after diagnosis, with a range of roughly 30 to 161 days. Post-vaccine blood samples were collected a median of approximately 77 days after the second vaccine dose, ranging from about 13 to 241 days. In 10 COVID-19 convalescent patients and a handful of infection-naive healthy vaccine recipients, the spike-specific CD4+ TCR repertoire before mRNA vaccination was compared with the repertoire after mRNA vaccination. As controls, cultures received a CEFX viral epitope pool (the positive control), an HIV-1 Nef peptide pool (the negative control), or no peptide at all. For stimulating the cultures, overlapping spike peptide pools were used, derived from SARS-CoV-2 as well as from the common cold coronaviruses HCoV-NL63, HCoV-OC43 and HCoV-229E. Participants received two doses of either the Pfizer-BioNTech BNT162b2 vaccine (n=8) or the Moderna mRNA-1273 vaccine (n=2).

This specimen's treatment or condition label, per the study, means: roughly ten-day PBMC culture with coronavirus spike peptide pools or control peptides (ViraFEST assay). The ViraFEST assay was used in the study, in which antigen-specific T cells were expanded with peptide pools and expanded clonotypes were subsequently identified by TCR sequencing. The absence of prior SARS-CoV-2 infection in healthy vaccine recipients was confirmed by negative nucleocapsid antibody tests before and after vaccination. Approximately 1.8 million PBMCs per well were cultured in IMDM with roughly 5% human AB serum and 9 to 10 IU/ml IL-2, plus 10 ug/ml peptide pools. Half of the culture medium was replaced with fresh IL-2-containing medium on days 3 and 7. After about nine days of culture, CD4+ T cells were isolated by negative selection with the EasySep CD4+ T cell isolation kit. PBMCs were separated from whole blood using Ficoll-Paque Plus gradient centrifugation and then either used fresh or cryopreserved at -140C. Culture conditions were generally each tested in triplicate wells.

The full study reports these points: In convalescent patients, a median 86.3% of post-vaccine SARS-CoV-2-reactive clones were detected only after vaccination, suggesting vaccine-specific priming. The study included relatively few convalescent patients and did not analyze early timepoints after natural infection. Nearly all vaccine-specific clones in convalescent patients (304 of 307) were mono-reactive for SARS-CoV-2 spike rather than cross-reactive with common cold coronaviruses. Although the median number of SARS-CoV-2-reactive clonotypes went up from around 19 after infection to some 40 after vaccination, the increase was not significant.

As to this clonotype: Its antigen remains undetermined. No base qualities exist here, and no much larger clone lies one base off it.

CDR1 and CDR2 are read off the germline V gene as KGHDR and SFDVKD. The CDR3 sequence holds 12 residues, the cysteine and phenylalanine included. Just the 36-base CDR3 DNA is kept, in frame starting at base 1. Relative to germline, V is 7 bases shorter and J is 1 base shorter, with 7 bases between their ends. Library prep was done by PCR. DNA from cultured CD4+ T cells underwent TCR sequencing with the Oncomine TCR Beta short-read assay at the Johns Hopkins FTIC core. The QIAamp micro DNA kit was used to extract genomic DNA from the cultured CD4+ T cells. Oncomine TCR Beta libraries from cultured CD4+ T cells were pooled using unique dual indexes and sequenced on an Illumina iSeq 100. The authors' analysis ran thus. Non-productive sequences were removed, and CDR3s that did not start with C, did not end with F or W, or were shorter than 7 amino acids were discarded. The MANAFEST web application identified antigen-specific clonotypes by comparing peptide-stimulated wells against reference wells and other culture wells. Positive clones required FDR below 0.05, an odds ratio above 5, and productive frequency above 0.1% in at least two of three replicate wells. Clonotypes that were significantly expanded in both SARS-CoV-2 spike wells and at least one common cold coronavirus spike condition were defined as cross-reactive. CDR3 homology was assessed with Levenshtein distances (stringdist) and unrooted phylogenetic trees (ape) in R version 3.6.1. Starting from the raw public reads, TCRdb applied fastp trimming at Q25, assembled clones with MiXCR and retained in-frame beta chains. Merged by CDR3 protein, the rows form single entries marked with the most common genes and DNA. The V and J calls follow TCRdb's processing rather than the paper's. Recorded for this sample are more than 12,000 distinct CDR3 sequences; less than 30% of them occurred a single time. The ten largest clones take up 15% to 20% of the sample.

The chain couples TRBV24-1 to TRBJ2-7; the D gene is not confidently resolved. Specimen: CD4+ T cells from blood, cultured in vitro, collected before SARS-CoV-2 vaccination. This TCR derives from a human donor who received a COVID-19 vaccine. CDR3 sequence: CATRRSSYEQYF. Read as DNA, the sequence is TGTGCCACCAGGCGGAGTTCCTACGAGCAGTACTTC.